This T cell receptor (beta chain) was recorded in a study of Tregs in tolerant kidney transplant recipients (dated by TCRdb to the late 2010s). With respect to the entire study: Additional Treg samples were obtained from an approximately 3-day mixed lymphocyte reaction with belatacept, in some cases followed by a roughly five-day donor restimulation, before recipient CD4+CD25+CD127- cells were sorted. The study used TCRbeta sequencing to identify donor-specific regulatory T cells before combined kidney and bone marrow transplantation, then tracked those cells after transplant. Antibodies distinguished recipient from donor cells when sorting primary belatacept mixed lymphocyte reaction cultures. Several methods of expanding Tregs specific for an allogeneic donor were compared by TCRbeta repertoire sequencing in a few healthy controls.

With regard to this clone: This clone's antigen is unknown. No base quality information exists; no much larger clone differs at one position.

The germline V gene encodes CDR1 MNHGY and CDR2 SVAAGI. The CDR3 runs 14 residues from the cysteine to the phenylalanine. Left in the record is the CDR3 DNA by itself, 42 bases read in frame from the first base. V lost 7 bases and J lost 2 bases, and the count of bases not matched to a germline gene is 3. For TCRbeta CDR3 sequencing, genomic DNA was extracted from sorted cells using the QIAGEN DNeasy Blood and Tissue Kit. Through immunoSEQ, high-throughput TCRbeta CDR3 sequencing was done commercially, including PCR amplification with internal controls and bias correction. Turning to the authors' computational methods: Unique productive TCRbeta sequences were defined by CDR3 nucleotide sequence when primers matched and otherwise by CDR3 amino acid sequence together with Vbeta and Jbeta genes. A sequence was defined as donor-reactive if the sequence was expanded at least 5-fold in CFSE-low cells compared with unstimulated cells and had a frequency of at least 0.01% in CFSE-low cells. Jensen-Shannon divergence calculated on the top 100 TCRbeta sequences ranked by frequency was used to measure repertoire divergence. For samples with multiple sequencing runs, sorting error was corrected in each run separately before the runs were combined. TCRdb stores this immuneACCESS table with in-frame sequences only. Part of the clones is absent; in the studies checked, under half of the shortfall reflects unresolved V genes, and no reason is known for the rest. D and trimming come from the DNA, and the V and J calls and clone size come from that table. This sample lists approximately 19,000 clones; less than 70% were detected once. The ten most abundant clones make up 3% to 3.5% of the sample.

Study-wide findings and limitations: Because only a small number of patients were included, the study had limitations, and the results will need to be validated in larger populations as well as under other immunosuppression protocols. Biological reproducibility was not directly addressed, though technical replication error appeared minimal. Expanding Tregs with activated donor B cells appeared to identify the most biologically relevant and donor-specific TCRbeta repertoire.

Healthy control blood was obtained either as purchased buffy coats or from healthy volunteers. Healthy control blood was processed to PBMCs with a Ficoll density gradient and then cryopreserved, whereas patient PBMCs were collected both before and after transplant. Specimen: Tregs from blood cultured with allogeneic cells. Rearrangement joined TRBV6-9 to TRBJ2-2, and 8 junction bases match TRBD1. This sequence was found in a human donor in good health. The CDR3 sequence is CASIDRGNTGELFF. In nucleotides, the sequence is TGTGCCAGCATCGACAGGGGTAACACCGGGGAGCTGTTTTTT.